This TCR beta chain is from a study of blood T cell repertoires in COVID-19. Germline-derived CDR1 and CDR2 are SGHRS and YFSETQ. This CDR3 contains 14 residues. Trimming left V 3 bases short and J 9 bases short, with 16 bases between. TCRdb keeps only in-frame clones here, not all; method: immunoSEQ multiplex PCR. This sample carries tens of thousands of clones, roughly four fifths of them seen once, and the ten largest clones take 10% to 13%. The sequence was obtained from a man aged 45-60 years with COVID-19, enrolled during active disease. What was sequenced was peripheral blood. The chain links TRBV5-1 to TRBJ2-1; a possible D gene is TRBD2 (6 bases). The CDR3 is CASSSRTGVGEQFF. CDR3 coding DNA: TGCGCCAGCAGCTCCCGAACGGGAGTAGGTGAGCAGTTCTTC.